Shown below are 10 T cell receptor beta chains from a single sample sequenced in a study of early T cells in non-severe SARS-CoV-2 infection. MiXCR was run by TCRdb on the 5' RACE reads, yielding one entry per CDR3 protein. Of about 77,000 distinct CDR3 sequences listed, around 10% were seen once; the top ten hold 15% to 19%. Material: whole blood, obtained at baseline. These receptors came from an adult who was a healthcare worker with PCR-confirmed SARS-CoV-2 infection or an uninfected control (not recorded which). The donor label of this sample is uncertain.

This clonotype has ten or more counts. The chain joins TRBV4-1 to TRBJ2-1; 13 bases line up with TRBD2. V shed 0 bases and J 8 bases; nucleotides not matched to a gene: 1. The CDR3 sequence is 15 residues long. From germline, CDR1 is MGHRA and CDR2 YSYEKL. The CDR3 reads CASSQEGLAGYEQFF. CDR3 bases: TGCGCCAGCAGCCAAGAGGGACTAGCGGGATATGAGCAGTTCTTC.

A few counts support this clonotype. The V and J genes are TRBV7-6 and TRBJ2-1; 8 bases line up with TRBD2. V lost 5 bases and J lost 4; bases outside the gene matches: 1. Germline values: CDR1 SGHVS, CDR2 FNYEAQ. The CDR3 has 13 amino acids. The chain's CDR3 is CASSRGGYNEQFF. CDR3 sequence (DNA): TGTGCCAGCAGCCGGGGGGGGTACAATGAGCAGTTCTTC.

The chain combines TRBV7-2 with TRBJ2-7; D not resolved. CDR1 and CDR2 (germline): SGHTA, FQGNSA. V was trimmed by 5 bases and J by 4 bases, leaving 6 bases between them. This CDR3 is 11 amino acids long. The CDR3 sequence: CASSDQYEQYF. DNA for the CDR3: TGTGCCAGCAGCGATCAGTACGAGCAGTACTTC. The entire variable domain, with the rest obtained from reference TRBV7-2 and TRBJ2-7, is as follows: GAGVSQSPSNKVTEKGKDVELRCDPISGHTALYWYRQSLGQGLEFLIYFQGNSAPDKSGLPSDRFSAERTGGSVSTLTIQRTQQEDSAVYLCASSDQYEQYFGPGTRLTVT.

This clonotype was counted only a few times. CDR3 coding DNA: TGCGCCAGCAGCTTCGGCAGGAGGGGACTAGCGGAAGAGACCCAGTACTTC. It translates to CASSFGRRGLAEETQYF. The chain uses TRBV5-1 and TRBJ2-5; 11 positions match TRBD2. The CDR3 sequence is 17 residues long. V trimming: 2 bases; J trimming: 3 bases; junction bases outside the gene matches: 9. Germline CDR1 reads SGHRS; CDR2 reads YFSETQ.

The chain uses TRBV27 and TRBJ2-5; no clear D. Looked up from germline, CDR1 is MNHEY and CDR2 is SMNVEV (reference sequence). Trimming removed 6 bases at V and 3 bases at J, with 8 bases between. The CDR3 contains 12 residues. The CDR3 region has the DNA TGTGCCAGCAGACGTGGGGAAGAGACCCAGTACTTC. It yields the protein CASRRGEETQYF.

The chain carries TRBV12-3 or TRBV12-4 and TRBJ2-1; 12 bases are shared with TRBD1. V dropped 5 bases and J dropped 9; count of bases not matched to a gene: 8. CDR3 size: 15 residues. CDR3 coding DNA: TGTGCCAGCAGTCCGGGACAGGGGGCGAAGATTGAGCAGTTCTTC. Translation: CASSPGQGAKIEQFF.

This clonotype was counted between two and nine times. This CDR3 is CASSVGGRGSTDTQYF. The CDR3 nucleotides are TGTGCCAGCAGCGTAGGAGGACGGGGGAGCACAGATACGCAGTATTTT. The V and J genes are TRBV9 and TRBJ2-3; possible D gene TRBD2, 6 bases. The CDR3 runs to 16 residues. Germline V lookup: CDR1 SGDLS, CDR2 YYNGEE. The ends were cut back, 0 bases at V and 0 bases at J, with 11 bases in the middle.

This clonotype was found many times. The rearrangement uses TRBV7-8 and TRBJ2-1, with unresolved D. With 3 bases removed from V and 6 bases from J, the gap between germline ends came to 3 bases. Germline V gene data show CDR1 as SGHVS and CDR2 as FQNEAQ. The CDR3 contains 11 residues. Here the CDR3 reads CASSLPNEQFF. The CDR3 DNA is TGTGCCAGCAGCTTGCCCAATGAGCAGTTCTTC.

The V call is TRBV27, the J call TRBJ2-1; D is undetermined. Deletions cut 1 base from V and 1 base from J, with 5 bases between. This CDR3 has 14 residues. CDR1 is MNHEY and CDR2 is SMNVEV in the germline V gene (reference sequence). The CDR3 sequence: CASSLLASYNEQFF. The DNA of the CDR3 is TGTGCCAGCAGTTTATTGGCTTCCTACAATGAGCAGTTCTTC.

This clonotype came up a few times. The V and J genes are TRBV7-6 and TRBJ2-5; 10 nucleotides match TRBD1. Germline CDR1 and CDR2: SGHVS and FNYEAQ. CDR3 length: 17 residues. V shed 4 bases and J 4 bases; nucleotides not matched to a gene: 12. CDR3 coding DNA: TGTGCCAGCAGCTCGGGACAGGGGTTCCAGGGCCGAGAGACCCAGTACTTC. Residues: CASSSGQGFQGRETQYF.